Here is one TCR beta chain with its context. No antigen is known for it. The data belong to a study of T cell repertoires in cytomegalovirus infection. V lost 6 bases to trimming and J lost 2 bases, with 14 bases between them. The CDR3 consists of 15 residues. The V gene's germline CDR1 is MDHEN and CDR2 SYDVKM. Using its own MiXCR run on the reads, TCRdb lists one record per CDR3 protein. Among fewer than 1,000,000 distinct CDR3 sequences listed, less than 35% were seen once. V is TRBV28 and J is TRBJ1-5; D not resolved. Specimen: cultured CD8+ T cells from PBMCs, collected from culture after CMV antigen stimulation. The TCR comes from a human donor in good health (CMV status not recorded). Some clones in this sample may be carry-over from other donors' samples. CDR3 in DNA: TGTGCCAGCAGGGCTCAGGTCGTTGGCAATCAGCCCCAGCATTTT. Its translation: CASRAQVVGNQPQHF.